This T cell receptor beta chain comes out of a study of regulatory T cells in long-lasting Graves disease. The study, taken as a whole, reports: Favored gene segments in persistent disease were TRBV28, TRBJ1-2 and TRBJ2-5. Persistent patients shared more public clonotypes (about 2,700) than newly diagnosed patients (about 970).

This clonotype was counted ten times or more. Its antigen is still unknown. Arm-PCR with iRepertoire HTBI primers amplified the CDR3 regions for these TCR beta libraries. TCRdb ran MiXCR on the multiplex PCR reads and lists one entry per CDR3 protein. Among 400,000 to 450,000 distinct CDR3 sequences listed, 15% were seen once. Described time point: newly diagnosed GD, antithyroid drugs for less than 3 months. Construction of the TCR library relied on RNA isolated from PBMCs. The CDR3 loop spans 13 amino acids. The ends were cut back, 11 bases at V and 0 bases at J, with 13 bases in the middle. In addition, the sample was reused for a study of T cells in Graves' hyperthyroidism and ophthalmopathy. Per that study: No progression to ophthalmopathy during 18 months of follow-up defined stable disease. An initial round of RT-PCR targeting the TCR CDR3 relied on the HTBI primer set.

This material consisted of peripheral blood mononuclear cells (PBMCs), taken at new diagnosis, from a patient treated with antithyroid drugs. The chain uses TRBV12-3 or TRBV12-4 and TRBJ1-1; tentatively, D is TRBD1 (5 bases). This clonotype was sampled from a woman aged 30 to 39 with Graves disease. The CDR3 here is CASGWGVNTEAFF. The CDR3 DNA is TGTGCCTCTGGGTGGGGGGTGAACACTGAAGCTTTCTTT.